This TCR beta chain was sequenced during a study of monozygotic twins with inflammatory bowel disease. Researchers ran eight separate cDNA reactions for each sample. Following a re-call of the 5' RACE reads, TCRdb has one entry per CDR3 protein and lacks DNA. Here the sample table reports some 190,000 distinct CDR3 sequences. This CDR3 region has 15 residues. The origin of this receptor is a human donor with ulcerative colitis or Crohn's disease, or a healthy co-twin of an affected twin (not recorded which). The source material was blood. The V call is TRBV12-3 or TRBV12-4, the J call TRBJ2-1; the D call from TCRdb, TRBD2, cannot be confirmed without DNA. The CDR3 sequence: CASSLLAGSYNEQFF.